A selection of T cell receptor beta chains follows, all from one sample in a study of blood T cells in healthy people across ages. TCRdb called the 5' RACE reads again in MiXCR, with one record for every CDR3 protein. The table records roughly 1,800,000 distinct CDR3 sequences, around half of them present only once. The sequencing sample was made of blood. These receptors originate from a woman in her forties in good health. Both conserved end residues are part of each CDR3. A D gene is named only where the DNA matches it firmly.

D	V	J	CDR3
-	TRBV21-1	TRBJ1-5	CASSKVTTGDQPQHF
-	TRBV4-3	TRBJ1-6	CASSQDYPIGSPLHF
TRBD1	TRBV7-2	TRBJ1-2	CASSLNQRDREHGYTF
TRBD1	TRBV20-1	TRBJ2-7	CSAEDRGYEQYF
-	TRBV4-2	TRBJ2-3	CASSNRGAHQVRSDTQYF
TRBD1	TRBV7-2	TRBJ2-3	CASSLDGQGAVDTQYF
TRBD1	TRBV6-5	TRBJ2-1	CASSTQGQWDNEQFF
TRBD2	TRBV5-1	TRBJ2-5	CASSSRQSGGRETQYF
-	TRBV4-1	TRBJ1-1	CASSQVSAVNTEAFF
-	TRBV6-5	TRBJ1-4	CASRQGPGNEKLFF
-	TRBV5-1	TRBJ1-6	CASSLEADSPLHF
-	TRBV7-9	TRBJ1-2	CASSPEGSGVNTF
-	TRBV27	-	CASSFSSFYEQYF
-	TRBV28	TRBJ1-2	CASSLSGPGRGYTF
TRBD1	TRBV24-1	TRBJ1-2	CATSDPGQELLYGYTF
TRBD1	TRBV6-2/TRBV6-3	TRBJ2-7	CASRQRDSYHPQYF
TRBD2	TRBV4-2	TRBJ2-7	CASSPLGTSGAYEQYF
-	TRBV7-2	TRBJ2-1	CASRRGSNEQFF
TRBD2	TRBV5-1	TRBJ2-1	CASSLGLAGVGEQFF
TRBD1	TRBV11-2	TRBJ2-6	CARSLFATGGAIDSGANVLTF
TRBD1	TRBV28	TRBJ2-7	CASSSGTGPSYEQYF
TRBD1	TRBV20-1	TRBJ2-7	CSARDVAQGYEQYF
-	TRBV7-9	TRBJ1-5	CASSLLSDQPQHF
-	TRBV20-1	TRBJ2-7	CSAPLSTSPYEQYF
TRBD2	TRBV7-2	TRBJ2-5	CACSAAGGQETQYF
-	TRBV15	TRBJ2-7	CATSKDISSEQYF
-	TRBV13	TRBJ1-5	CASSEGGGGGQPQHF
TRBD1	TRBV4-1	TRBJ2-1	CASSQDGTELYNEQFF
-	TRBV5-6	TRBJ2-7	CASSLVATEQYF
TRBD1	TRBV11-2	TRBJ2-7	CASSFQTGRHEQYF
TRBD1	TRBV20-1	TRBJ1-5	CSARVVRQGLNQPQHF
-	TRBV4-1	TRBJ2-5	CASSQVGARETQYF
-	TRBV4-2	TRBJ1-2	CAGSQVPGNGYTF